The next 13 T cell receptor beta chains were all read from a single sample in a study of Graves' ophthalmopathy and Graves' hyperthyroidism (dated 2018 in TCRdb). The sequencer listed for this sample is Illumina HiSeq 2000. For repertoire sequencing, the TCR beta CDR3 regions were amplified from RNA transcripts. The first round was an RT-PCR using HTBI primers with the Qiagen OneStep RT-PCR kit, and this first round was followed by a second-round multiplex PCR, then size selection and purification. In-frame beta chains were kept once TCRdb had trimmed the public reads at Q25 with fastp and called clones with MiXCR. Each CDR3 protein appears once, grouped with its most common genes and DNA. This sample comprises over 450,000 distinct CDR3 sequences, 13% to 15% of them detected only once. The biggest ten clones account for approximately 9.8% of the sample. Sequencing was done on a sample of blood. The receptor source for this set is a woman aged 30 to 39 with Graves' ophthalmopathy. Donor details come from another sample of the same person, matched by shared clones.

Worth noting for this clonotype: Possible read error: a much larger clone is one base away. This sequence joins TRBV9 and TRBJ2-5; possibly TRBD1 or TRBD2 for D (6 bases each). CDR3 length equals 15 residues. Trimming pared 0 bases from V and 4 bases from J, leaving 13 bases between. Germline V gives CDR1 SGDLS, CDR2 YYNGEE. The CDR3 reads CASSVGGAARETQYF. DNA for the CDR3: TGTGCCAGCAGCGTAGGGGGGGCAGCCCGAGAGACCCAGTACTTC.

The J gene is TRBJ1-1, the V gene TRBV6-1; 10 bases are a match to TRBD1. This CDR3 is built from 14 residues. Looked up from germline, CDR1 is MNHNS and CDR2 is SASEGT. V gave up 4 bases and J gave up 4 bases; unmatched junction bases: 3. CDR3 DNA sequence: TGTGCCAGCAGTGGGACAGGGGGGATCACTGAAGCTTTCTTT. Protein: CASSGTGGITEAFF.

This clonotype was recorded many times. The chain carries TRBV7-2 and TRBJ1-1; no clear D gene. The germline gives CDR1 SGHTA, CDR2 FQGNSA. The CDR3 contains 15 residues. Trimming left V 3 bases short and J 0 bases short, with 11 bases between. In nucleotides, the CDR3 is TGTGCCAGCAGCTTCGGGGTCGGCCTGAACACTGAAGCTTTCTTT. This translates into CASSFGVGLNTEAFF.

This clonotype came up many times. V gene TRBV6-1 combines with J gene TRBJ2-7; 10 bases are shared with TRBD1. Trimming cost V 6 bases and J 4 bases; bases outside gene matches: 6. The CDR3 extends over 14 amino acids. Germline V lookup: CDR1 MNHNS, CDR2 SASEGT. Here the CDR3 DNA reads TGTGCCAGCAGGGCGCGGACAGGGGGGTACGAGCAGTACTTC. Encoded protein: CASRARTGGYEQYF.

The sample holds a few counts of this clonotype. The gene calls are TRBV4-1 and TRBJ2-7, with D possibly TRBD2 on 6 matching bases. Trimming took off 1 base at V and 5 bases at J, with 21 bases between the two ends. Germline CDR1 MGHRA, CDR2 YSYEKL. The CDR3 is 17 amino acids. CDR3 DNA: TGCGCCAGCAGCCAAGCTAAGGGTCGCGGGAAGGGCAACGAGCAGTACTTC. Its protein is CASSQAKGRGKGNEQYF.

This clonotype was observed many times. The chain is built from TRBV7-2 and TRBJ1-2; TRBD1 matches at 10 bases. Per the germline V gene, CDR1 is SGHTA and CDR2 is FQGNSA. The V segment lost 0 bases and the J segment 2 bases; nucleotides outside the gene matches: 6. The CDR3 contains 17 residues. The CDR3 nucleotides read TGTGCCAGCAGCTTAGCACCCTGGGACAGGGGAAACTATGGCTACACCTTC. This encodes CASSLAPWDRGNYGYTF.

This clonotype showed up many times. This chain connects TRBV2 to TRBJ1-2; D gene ambiguous. Germline loops: CDR1 SNHLY, CDR2 FYNNEI. V was pared by 6 bases and J by 0 bases, with 8 bases between. The CDR3 is 13 amino acids. CDR3 in amino acids: CASRDTPNYGYTF. DNA for the CDR3: TGTGCCAGCAGAGACACCCCTAACTATGGCTACACCTTC.

The sample holds many counts of this clonotype. This chain uses TRBV6-2 or TRBV6-3 with TRBJ2-2; 11 bases are a match to TRBD1. The CDR3 contains 15 residues. Germline lookup yields CDR1 MNHEY and CDR2 SVGEGT. Unmatched junction bases numbered 7, after V lost 6 bases and J lost 7 bases. In nucleotides, the CDR3 is TGTGCCAGCAGCCTGGACAGGGGGCATGGCGGGGAGCTGTTTTTT. It translates to CASSLDRGHGGELFF.

The chain carries TRBV20-1 and TRBJ2-7; D unclear. The CDR3 is 11 amino acids. The germline V and J ends were trimmed by 3 bases and 4 bases, with 7 bases remaining between them. Germline V gene data show CDR1 as DFQATT and CDR2 as SNEGSKA (reference sequence). The CDR3 DNA reads as TGCAGTGCTAGGCAGGTGTACGAGCAGTACTTC. Its protein product is CSARQVYEQYF.

This clonotype was detected many times. The rearrangement links TRBV7-2 to TRBJ1-2; the match to TRBD1 covers 7 bases. The germline V gene encodes CDR1 SGHTA and CDR2 FQGNSA. V was pared by 2 bases and J by 4 bases, with 1 base of the junction left unmatched. The CDR3 contains 13 residues. The CDR3 sequence is CASSLNRGYGYTF. For the CDR3, the DNA is TGTGCCAGCAGCTTAAACAGGGGCTATGGCTACACCTTC.

This clonotype was detected ten times or more. The chain links TRBV6-1 to TRBJ2-7; D is perhaps TRBD2 (5 bases). Germline V gives CDR1 MNHNS, CDR2 SASEGT. This CDR3 has 15 residues. The V end lost 8 bases, the J end lost 7 bases, and 24 bases lay between the germline ends. The CDR3 coding sequence is TGTGCCAGCTTGAGCGCTGTGCCCTACGGGGAGGAGCAGTACTTC. This encodes CASLSAVPYGEEQYF.

This chain links TRBV14 with TRBJ1-3; TRBD1 might be the D (6 bases). This CDR3 has 16 residues. The V end was cut by 4 bases, the J end by 0 bases, with 13 bases between. CDR1 and CDR2 from the germline V gene are SGHDN and FVKESK. CDR3 sequence: CASSPGGLLSGNTIYF. The CDR3 region has the DNA TGTGCCAGCAGCCCTGGGGGCTTGCTCTCTGGAAACACCATATATTTT. The entire variable domain, with the rest obtained from reference TRBV14 and TRBJ1-3, is as follows: EAGVTQFPSHSVIEKGQTVTLRCDPISGHDNLYWYRRVMGKEIKFLLHFVKESKQDESGMPNNRFLAERTGGTYSTLKVQPAELEDSGVYFCASSPGGLLSGNTIYFGEGSWLTVV.

This clonotype was seen at least ten times. This chain uses TRBV20-1 with TRBJ2-5, with TRBD2 matching 7 bases. The length of the CDR3 is 15 residues. CDR1 and CDR2 from the germline V gene are DFQATT and SNEGSKA (reference sequence). V shed 0 bases and J 4 bases; nucleotides not matched to a gene: 8. The CDR3 nucleotides are TGCAGTGCTAGAGATCCGGAGCGGGAATTAGAGACCCAGTACTTC. This gives the protein CSARDPERELETQYF.